One T cell receptor (beta chain) is described in this entry. This sample was included in a study of T cells in Graves' hyperthyroidism and ophthalmopathy. RNA transcripts provided the source from which TCR beta CDR3 regions were amplified. TCR CDR3 underwent first-round RT-PCR with the HTBI primer set. Each CDR3 protein gets one entry after TCRdb re-called the multiplex PCR reads with MiXCR. Of around 350,000 distinct CDR3 sequences in the sample, roughly 15% were seen once. Between the trimmed V and J ends, which lost 3 bases and 0 bases, there was a span of 5 bases. The germline V gene has CDR1 LGHDT and CDR2 YNNKEL (reference sequence). This CDR3 has 13 residues. Ophthalmopathy patients all had a Clinical Activity Score of at least 3, a NOSPECS grade of at least 4 and disease under 3 months old.

The clonotype was recovered from a woman aged 60 to 75 with Graves' ophthalmopathy. Sequenced sample: blood. The chain couples TRBV3-1 to TRBJ2-5; D not resolved. The CDR3 reads CASSQGYQETQYF. The CDR3 bases are TGTGCCAGCAGCCAGGGCTACCAAGAGACCCAGTACTTC.